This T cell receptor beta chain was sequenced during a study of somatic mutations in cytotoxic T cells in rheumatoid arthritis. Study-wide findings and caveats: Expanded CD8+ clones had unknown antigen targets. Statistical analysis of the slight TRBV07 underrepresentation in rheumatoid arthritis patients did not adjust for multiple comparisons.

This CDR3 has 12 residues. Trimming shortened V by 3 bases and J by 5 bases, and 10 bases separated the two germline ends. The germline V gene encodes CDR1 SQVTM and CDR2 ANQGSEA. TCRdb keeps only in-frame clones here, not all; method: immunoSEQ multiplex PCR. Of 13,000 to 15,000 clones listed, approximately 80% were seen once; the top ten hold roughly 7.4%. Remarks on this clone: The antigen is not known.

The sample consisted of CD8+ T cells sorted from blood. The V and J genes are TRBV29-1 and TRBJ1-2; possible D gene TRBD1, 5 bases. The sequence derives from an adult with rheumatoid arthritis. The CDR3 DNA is TGCAGCGTTGAGGGGCAGCAGTATGGCTACACCTTC. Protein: CSVEGQQYGYTF.